This TCR beta chain was sequenced during a study of T cell responses to AZD1222 COVID-19 vaccine. Overall study findings and caveats: In the spike-specific TCR repertoire, nearly half reportedly target unmutated variant regions. Baseline seropositives among AZD1222 recipients totaled only 5 to 7. Donor demographics were predominantly white British with a female majority; clonal diversity may be underestimated.

Germline CDR1 and CDR2: MNHEY and SVGAGI. Trimming at V came to 7 bases and at J to 4 bases, leaving 6 bases not matched to a gene. The CDR3 loop spans 13 amino acids. In regard to this clone: Its matching antigen is unknown.

Sequenced by immunoSEQ multiplex PCR; TCRdb stores in-frame clones only, minus some. The data hold 99,000 or so clones, with roughly 87% observed a single time. Material: peripheral blood, obtained 28 days after the second AZD1222 dose. This receptor was taken from an adult who received the AZD1222 COVID-19 vaccine. The chain links TRBV6-5 to TRBJ2-7; 8 bases map to TRBD1. The CDR3 region has the DNA TGTGCCAGCAACGGACAGGGTCTATACGAGCAGTACTTC. The encoded protein is CASNGQGLYEQYF.